The subject of this entry is one T cell receptor (beta chain). Its antigen is currently unknown. The repertoire was sequenced with immunoSEQ multiplex PCR; TCRdb's copy has only in-frame clones and lacks some. The repertoire holds 65,000 to 80,000 clones, with approximately 81% as singletons. The CDR3 is made up of 16 amino acids. Germline V lookup: CDR1 SGHNT, CDR2 YENEEA. The V and J ends lost 5 bases and 3 bases, in that order; junction bases with no gene match: 8. These data are taken from a study of OX40 agonist ivuxolimab in advanced cancers. Notes on the study in general: Normalized T-cell clonal expansion was also low in some nonresponders. Determination of antigen specificity was not performed for the expanded peripheral T cells. Expansion of clones was among the lowest in partial responders at 0.1-3.0 mg/kg. Doses of 0.1 to 3.0 mg/kg were accompanied by clonal expansion of CD4+ and CD8+ blood T cells by week 6.

This TCR came from an adult with an advanced solid tumor such as melanoma, head and neck, liver or kidney cancer. The specimen was CD4+ or CD8+ T cells sorted from blood, collected in a trial of the OX40 agonist ivuxolimab. The rearrangement joins TRBV11-3 to TRBJ2-3; TRBD1 matches at 10 bases. This CDR3 is CASSRYGTGETDTQYF. In DNA form, the CDR3 reads TGTGCCAGCAGCCGGTATGGGACAGGGGAAACAGATACGCAGTATTTT.